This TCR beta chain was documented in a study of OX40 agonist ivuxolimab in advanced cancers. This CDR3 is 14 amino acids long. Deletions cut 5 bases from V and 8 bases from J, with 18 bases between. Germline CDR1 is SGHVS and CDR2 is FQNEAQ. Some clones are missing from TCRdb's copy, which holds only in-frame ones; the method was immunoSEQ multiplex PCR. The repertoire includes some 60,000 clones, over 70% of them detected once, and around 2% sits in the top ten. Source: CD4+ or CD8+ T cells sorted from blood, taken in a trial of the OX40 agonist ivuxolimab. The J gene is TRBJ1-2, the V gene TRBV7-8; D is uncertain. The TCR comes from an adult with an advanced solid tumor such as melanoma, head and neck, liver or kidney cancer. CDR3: CASSPDWILRGYTF. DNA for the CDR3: TGTGCCAGCAGCCCCGACTGGATTTTGCGAGGCTACACCTTC.